The 29 T cell receptor beta chains below come from one sample, sequenced in a study of cytomegalovirus exposure and HLA in healthy donors. The primer mix had 60 Vbeta and 13 Jbeta primers. The data were produced by immunoSEQ multiplex PCR, yet TCRdb's version contains in-frame clones alone and is incomplete. The data contain around 110,000 clones, roughly 68% of them singletons. Sequencing was performed on PBMCs. The receptor set was obtained from a man aged 25 to 45 in good health and CMV-seropositive.

The V call is TRBV7-3, the J call TRBJ2-1, with 9 bases lining up with TRBD1. CDR1 is SGHTA and CDR2 is FQGTGA in the germline V gene. This CDR3 is 12 amino acids long. The junction had 7 bases not matched to a gene; V was cut back by 5 bases and J by 14 bases. The CDR3 protein is CASSVVQGAKFF. The CDR3 region has the DNA TGTGCCAGCAGCGTTGTACAGGGGGCAAAGTTCTTC.

The J gene is TRBJ1-4, the V gene TRBV9; TRBD1 matches at 8 bases. CDR1 and CDR2 (germline): SGDLS, YYNGEE. The length of the CDR3 is 13 residues. Trimming removed 3 bases from V and 11 bases from J; junction bases left unmatched: 6. The CDR3 nucleotides are TGTGCCAGCAGCGCAGGGACAGGAGATAAACTGTTTTTT. Protein sequence: CASSAGTGDKLFF.

The CDR3 DNA reads as TGTGCCTGGAGTGGGCAGGGCCACTATGGCTACACCTTC. Translating it yields CAWSGQGHYGYTF. The chain couples TRBV30 to TRBJ1-2; a possible D gene is TRBD1 (5 bases). The germline V gene has CDR1 GTSNPN and CDR2 SVGIG (reference sequence). The CDR3 totals 13 residues. Trimming removed 1 base at V and 3 bases at J, with 9 bases between.

V and J are TRBV5-4 and TRBJ1-1, with D possibly being TRBD1 (5 bases). There are 17 residues in the CDR3. V shed 3 bases and J shed 2 bases, with 20 bases lying between them. The germline V gene encodes CDR1 SGHNT and CDR2 YYREEE (reference sequence). The CDR3 nucleotides are TGTGCCAGCAGCTCTATGAGAACCCAGGGCCCTAACACTGAAGCTTTCTTT. Translated, it gives CASSSMRTQGPNTEAFF.

This clone was detected once. CDR3 bases: TGTGCCAGCAGTTACTCGAGGGCCCGAGGGGGAGCTTTCTTT. Its protein product is CASSYSRARGGAFF. The V call is TRBV6-5, the J call TRBJ1-1; the D gene is possibly TRBD1 (6 bases). Between the trimmed V and J ends, which lost 0 bases and 10 bases, there was a span of 15 bases. Germline CDR1 reads MNHEY; CDR2 reads SVGAGI. CDR3 length equals 14 residues.

V is TRBV6-5 and J is TRBJ2-1; D possibly corresponds to TRBD1 (5 bases). In germline, CDR1 is MNHEY, CDR2 SVGAGI. The germline V and J ends were trimmed by 0 bases and 9 bases, with 9 bases remaining between them. The CDR3 is made up of 13 amino acids. CDR3 loop: CASSYSQGSEQFF. The CDR3 bases are TGTGCCAGCAGTTACTCCCAGGGCAGTGAGCAGTTCTTC.

This chain connects TRBV10-3 to TRBJ1-5, with D maybe TRBD1 (6 bases). Per the germline V gene, CDR1 is ENHRY and CDR2 is SYGVKD. The V end was cut by 0 bases, the J end by 6 bases, with 15 bases between. The CDR3 is 16 residues long. The chain's CDR3 is CAISESSGQFTQPQHF. Written as DNA, the CDR3 is TGTGCCATCAGTGAGTCGAGTGGACAGTTTACTCAGCCCCAGCATTTT.

J is TRBJ1-5 and V is TRBV28; 8 nucleotides align to TRBD1. This CDR3 is built from 14 residues. V lost 5 bases, J lost 5 bases, and 5 bases stayed unmatched. Germline CDR1 and CDR2: MDHEN and SYDVKM. The CDR3 coding sequence is TGTGCCAGCAGTCCGCAACAGGGGGATCAGCCCCAGCATTTT. Translating gives CASSPQQGDQPQHF.

This clone was recorded only once. The V and J genes are TRBV7-3 and TRBJ2-3; maybe TRBD2 (6 bases). V dropped 1 base and J dropped 0 bases, with 11 bases sitting between them. The CDR3 contains 16 residues. In germline, CDR1 is SGHTA, CDR2 FQGTGA. The chain's CDR3 is CASSLNPGASTDTQYF. The CDR3 region has the DNA TGTGCCAGCAGCTTAAACCCGGGAGCTAGCACAGATACGCAGTATTTT.

The rearrangement links TRBV29-1 to TRBJ2-7; D might be TRBD1 (6 bases). The V end was cut by 7 bases, the J end by 1 base, with 14 bases between. CDR3 length: 13 residues. From germline, CDR1 is SQVTM and CDR2 ANQGSEA. CDR3 loop: CSAVGQLSYEQYV. The DNA of the CDR3 is TGCAGCGCCGTAGGACAGTTATCCTACGAGCAGTACGTC.

The chain combines TRBV9 with TRBJ2-3; D perhaps matches TRBD2 (6 bases). This CDR3 has 12 amino acids. CDR1 and CDR2 from the germline V gene are SGDLS and YYNGEE. Trimming took 3 bases from V and 4 from J, leaving 6 bases between them. In DNA form, the CDR3 reads TGTGCCAGCAGCGGGGGGGCAGATACGCAGTATTTT. It is translated as CASSGGADTQYF.

The genes are TRBV19 and TRBJ2-3; D gene uncertain. V shed 5 bases and J shed 6 bases, with 15 bases lying between them. Germline V gene data show CDR1 as LNHDA and CDR2 as SQIVND (reference sequence). This CDR3 has 14 amino acids. CDR3 region: CASSQAGGRDTQYF. In nucleotides, the CDR3 is TGTGCCAGTAGTCAGGCAGGTGGCCGGGATACGCAGTATTTT. The full variable domain, in which reference TRBV19 and TRBJ2-3 provide the parts outside the CDR3, is DGGITQSPKYLFRKEGQNVTLSCEQNLNHDAMYWYRQDPGQGLRLIYYSQIVNDFQKGDIAEGYSVSREKKESFPLTVTSAQKNPTAFYLCASSQAGGRDTQYFGPGTRLTVL.

This sequence joins TRBV9 and TRBJ2-2, with 11 bases matching TRBD2. This CDR3 has 16 residues. The V and J ends lost 0 bases and 5 bases, in that order; junction bases with no gene match: 3. Germline V gene lookup returns CDR1 SGDLS and CDR2 YYNGEE. CDR3 DNA sequence: TGTGCCAGCAGCGTAGTGTCTAGCGGGGGGACCGGGGAGCTGTTTTTT. Translated, it gives CASSVVSSGGTGELFF.

This clone was detected a few times. The chain is built from TRBV27 and TRBJ1-5, with 12 bases lining up with TRBD1. The CDR3 has 15 residues. The V gene's germline CDR1 is MNHEY and CDR2 SMNVEV (reference sequence). Unmatched junction bases numbered 10, after V lost 5 bases and J lost 11 bases. CDR3 nucleotide sequence: TGTGCCAGCAGTCGTACTCGGGACAGGGGGCTTTCCCAGCATTTT. Translating it yields CASSRTRDRGLSQHF.

This sequence joins TRBV7-9 and TRBJ2-7; 8 bases agree with TRBD1. Germline assignment: CDR1 SEHNR and CDR2 FQNEAQ (reference sequence). This CDR3 is 18 amino acids long. Germline trimming cut 1 base from V and 2 bases from J; bases unmatched to any gene: 13. The CDR3, as DNA: TGTGCCAGCAGCTTAGGCCCTACGGCAGGGGGCCGGCCCTACGAGCAGTACTTC. It is translated as CASSLGPTAGGRPYEQYF. The complete variable domain, with remaining parts taken from reference TRBV7-9 and TRBJ2-7, reads DTGVSQNPRHKITKRGQNVTFRCDPISEHNRLYWYRQTLGQGPEFLTYFQNEAQLEKSRLLSDRFSAERPKGSFSTLEIQRTEQGDSAMYLCASSLGPTAGGRPYEQYFGPGTRLTVT.

A single count supports this clone. This chain's CDR3 is CASSLRDRGPDTQYF. The CDR3 DNA is TGTGCCAGCAGCTTAAGGGACAGGGGCCCAGATACGCAGTATTTT. The V call is TRBV11-2, the J call TRBJ2-3; TRBD1 matches 10 bases. The CDR3 consists of 15 residues. The germline gives CDR1 SGHAT, CDR2 FQNNGV. The trim removed 2 bases at V and 4 bases at J, leaving 3 bases unmatched.

The rearrangement joins TRBV5-1 to TRBJ2-2, with TRBD2 matching over 9 bases. The CDR3 runs to 17 residues. Germline V CDR1 and CDR2: SGHRS, YFSETQ. V shed 4 bases, J shed 0 bases, and the junction held 7 bases outside the gene matches. The CDR3 sequence is CASSVLSSGTNTGELFF. DNA of the CDR3: TGCGCCAGCAGCGTACTATCTAGCGGGACGAACACCGGGGAGCTGTTTTTT. The full variable domain, with the rest looked up from reference TRBV5-1 and TRBJ2-2, is KAGVTQTPRYLIKTRGQQVTLSCSPISGHRSVSWYQQTPGQGLQFLFEYFSETQRNKGNFPGRFSGRQFSNSRSEMNVSTLELGDSALYLCASSVLSSGTNTGELFFGEGSRLTVL.

CDR3 loop: CASSPATGVNTEAFF. The CDR3 DNA is TGTGCCAGCAGCCCGGCGACAGGCGTGAACACTGAAGCTTTCTTT. The chain joins TRBV5-4 to TRBJ1-1; weak D call: TRBD1 (6 bases). The CDR3 is 15 amino acids. The V end lost 4 bases, the J end lost 0 bases, and 13 bases lay between the germline ends. CDR1 is SGHNT and CDR2 is YYREEE in the germline V gene (reference sequence).

This chain links TRBV15 with TRBJ1-1; no clear D gene. Germline CDR1 LNHNV, CDR2 YYDKDF (reference sequence). V was shortened by 2 bases and J by 4 bases, with 11 bases between the two germline ends. This CDR3 region has 14 residues. CDR3 nucleotide sequence: TGTGCCACCAGCAGACTAACTGGAGCCACTGAAGCTTTCTTT. Translated: CATSRLTGATEAFF.

V gene TRBV5-4 combines with J gene TRBJ1-1, with D possibly TRBD1 on 6 matching bases. V lost 5 bases and J lost 1, with 15 bases in between. The CDR3 extends over 15 amino acids. From germline, CDR1 is SGHNT and CDR2 YYREEE (reference sequence). The chain's CDR3 is CASRIRGGSNTEAFF. The CDR3 DNA sequence: TGTGCCAGCAGAATAAGGGGGGGATCGAACACTGAAGCTTTCTTT.

This chain uses TRBV6-1 with TRBJ1-1; TRBD1 aligns across 7 bases. CDR3 length: 15 residues. In germline, CDR1 is MNHNS, CDR2 SASEGT. J lost 0 bases, V lost 6 bases, and 7 bases had no gene match. CDR3 residues: CASSVVQGLNTEAFF. CDR3 DNA sequence: TGTGCCAGCAGCGTAGTACAGGGGTTGAACACTGAAGCTTTCTTT.

A few counts support this clone. The sample carries other DNA sequences with the same CDR3. V and J are TRBV2 and TRBJ1-5, with D tentatively TRBD1 (5 bases). The CDR3 runs 13 residues. Germline values: CDR1 SNHLY, CDR2 FYNNEI. Trimming cost V 7 bases and J 3 bases, with 10 bases left between them. In DNA, the CDR3 is TGTGCCAGCATGTTGGACACCAATCAGCCCCAGCATTTT. This translates into CASMLDTNQPQHF.

The chain combines TRBV30 with TRBJ1-2; 8 nucleotides agree with TRBD1. Germline lookup yields CDR1 GTSNPN and CDR2 SVGIG (reference sequence). Trimming removed 4 bases from V and 8 bases from J; junction bases left unmatched: 9. The CDR3 has 13 residues. The chain's CDR3 is CAWIIQPGGGYTF. The CDR3 DNA is TGTGCCTGGATAATCCAGCCAGGGGGCGGCTACACCTTC.

This clone turned up a few times. The gene calls are TRBV30 and TRBJ1-2, with a possible D match to TRBD1 (6 bases). The CDR3 loop spans 14 amino acids. Germline CDR1 reads GTSNPN; CDR2 reads SVGIG (reference sequence). Trimming left V 2 bases short and J 7 bases short, with 17 bases between. The DNA for the CDR3 is TGTGCCTGGAGTAGGGACACTCTATCTCCTGGCTACACCTTC. Encoded protein: CAWSRDTLSPGYTF.

This clone appeared once. The chain links TRBV11-3 to TRBJ2-1; TRBD1 aligns across 9 bases. The CDR3 runs to 15 residues. The germline V gene encodes CDR1 SGHNT and CDR2 YENEEA. V was clipped by 5 bases and J by 5 bases; unmatched bases: 7. CDR3 loop: CASSVPGQGNNEQFF. In DNA form, the CDR3 reads TGTGCCAGCAGCGTACCGGGACAGGGAAACAATGAGCAGTTCTTC.

J is TRBJ1-2 and V is TRBV5-4, with D perhaps TRBD1 (5 bases). Germline assignment: CDR1 SGHNT and CDR2 YYREEE (reference sequence). The CDR3 has 14 residues. Trimming shortened V by 1 base and J by 4 bases, and 11 bases separated the two germline ends. The CDR3, as DNA: TGTGCCAGCAGCTTGTCGACAGCAGTCTATGGCTACACCTTC. The encoded protein is CASSLSTAVYGYTF.

The chain employs TRBV5-1 and TRBJ2-2; the match to TRBD2 covers 9 bases. CDR3 length: 15 amino acids. The V and J ends lost 1 base and 6 bases, in that order; junction bases with no gene match: 4. The germline V gene encodes CDR1 SGHRS and CDR2 YFSETQ. In nucleotides, the CDR3 is TGCGCCAGCAGCTTGCGCGGGGGGGCCGCCGGGGAGCTGTTTTTT. It yields the protein CASSLRGGAAGELFF.

This rearrangement joins TRBV6-1 to TRBJ1-1, with TRBD1 identical over 7 bases. The junction had 4 bases not matched to a gene; V was cut back by 2 bases and J by 7 bases. Germline CDR1 reads MNHNS; CDR2 reads SASEGT. The CDR3 loop spans 13 amino acids. For the CDR3, the DNA is TGTGCCAGCAGTGAAAGTGACAGGGATGAAGCTTTCTTT. Translation: CASSESDRDEAFF.

This clone appeared a single time. This chain connects TRBV7-2 to TRBJ1-5, with 9 positions matching TRBD1. This CDR3 contains 15 residues. V was pared by 1 base and J by 6 bases, with 4 bases of the junction left unmatched. CDR1 and CDR2 from the germline V gene are SGHTA and FQGNSA. This CDR3 is CASSLGDRVGQPQHF. In DNA, the CDR3 is TGTGCCAGCAGCTTAGGGGACAGGGTCGGTCAGCCCCAGCATTTT. Looking up the rest from reference TRBV7-2 and TRBJ1-5 gives the full variable domain: GAGVSQSPSNKVTEKGKDVELRCDPISGHTALYWYRQSLGQGLEFLIYFQGNSAPDKSGLPSDRFSAERTGGSVSTLTIQRTQQEDSAVYLCASSLGDRVGQPQHFGDGTRLSIL.